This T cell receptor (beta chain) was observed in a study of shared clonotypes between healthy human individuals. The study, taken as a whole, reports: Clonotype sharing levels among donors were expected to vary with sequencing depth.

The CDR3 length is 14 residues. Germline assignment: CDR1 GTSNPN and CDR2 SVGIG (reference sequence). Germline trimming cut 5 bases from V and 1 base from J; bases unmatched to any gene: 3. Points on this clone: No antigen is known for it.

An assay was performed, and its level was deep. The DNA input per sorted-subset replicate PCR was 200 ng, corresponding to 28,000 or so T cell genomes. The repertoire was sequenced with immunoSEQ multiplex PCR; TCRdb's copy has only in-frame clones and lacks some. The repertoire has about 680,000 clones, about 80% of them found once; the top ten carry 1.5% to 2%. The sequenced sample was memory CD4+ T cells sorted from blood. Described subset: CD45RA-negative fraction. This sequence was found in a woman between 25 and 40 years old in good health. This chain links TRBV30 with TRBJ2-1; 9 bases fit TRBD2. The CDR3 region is CAWQTSGSYNEQFF. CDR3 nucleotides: TGTGCCTGGCAAACTAGCGGGTCCTACAATGAGCAGTTCTTC.